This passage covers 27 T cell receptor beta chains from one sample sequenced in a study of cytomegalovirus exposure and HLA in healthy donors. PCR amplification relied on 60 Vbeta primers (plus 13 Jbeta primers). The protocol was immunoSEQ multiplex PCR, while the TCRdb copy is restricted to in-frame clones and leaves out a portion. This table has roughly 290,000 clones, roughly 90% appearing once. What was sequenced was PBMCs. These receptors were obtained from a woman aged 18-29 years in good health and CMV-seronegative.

The CDR3 sequence is CASVKDRRSGNTIYF. The CDR3 DNA follows: TGTGCCAGCGTCAAAGACAGACGCTCTGGAAACACCATATATTTT. The V gene is TRBV6-1, the J gene TRBJ1-3, with D perhaps matching TRBD1 (5 bases). Trimming took 8 bases from V and 0 from J, leaving 14 bases between them. The CDR3 runs to 15 residues. Germline V gene data show CDR1 as MNHNS and CDR2 as SASEGT.

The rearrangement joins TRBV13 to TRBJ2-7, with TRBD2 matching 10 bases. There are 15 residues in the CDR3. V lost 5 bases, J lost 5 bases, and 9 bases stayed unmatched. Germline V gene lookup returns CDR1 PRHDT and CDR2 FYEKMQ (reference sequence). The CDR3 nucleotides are TGTGCCAGCAGCCTCTCGGGACTAGCGATGGACGAGCAGTACTTC. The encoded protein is CASSLSGLAMDEQYF.

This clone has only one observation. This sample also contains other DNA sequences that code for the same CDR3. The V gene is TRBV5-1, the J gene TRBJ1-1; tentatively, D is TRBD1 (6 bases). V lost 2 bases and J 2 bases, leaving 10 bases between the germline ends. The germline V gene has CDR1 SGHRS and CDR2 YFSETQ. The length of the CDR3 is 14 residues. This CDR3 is CASSLQGQNTEAFF. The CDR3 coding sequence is TGCGCCAGCAGCTTACAGGGTCAAAACACTGAAGCTTTCTTT.

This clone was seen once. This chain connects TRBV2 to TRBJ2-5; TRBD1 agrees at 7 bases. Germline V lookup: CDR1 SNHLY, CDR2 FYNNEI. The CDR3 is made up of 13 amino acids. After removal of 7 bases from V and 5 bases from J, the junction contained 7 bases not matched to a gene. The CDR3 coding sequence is TGTGCCAGCATGGCCAGGGGGATGGAGACCCAGTACTTC. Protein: CASMARGMETQYF.

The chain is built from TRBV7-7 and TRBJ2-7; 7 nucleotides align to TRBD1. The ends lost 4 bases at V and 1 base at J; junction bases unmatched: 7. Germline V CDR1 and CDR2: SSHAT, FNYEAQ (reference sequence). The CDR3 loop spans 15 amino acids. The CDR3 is CASSSGPGQSYEQYF. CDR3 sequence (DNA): TGTGCCAGCAGCTCGGGGCCGGGACAGTCCTACGAGCAGTACTTC.

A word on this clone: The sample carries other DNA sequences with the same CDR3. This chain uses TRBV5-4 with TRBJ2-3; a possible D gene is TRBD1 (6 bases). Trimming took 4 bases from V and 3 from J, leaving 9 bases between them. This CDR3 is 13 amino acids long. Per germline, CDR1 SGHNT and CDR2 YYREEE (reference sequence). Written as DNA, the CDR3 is TGTGCCAGCAGCCTGGGACATACAGATACGCAGTATTTT. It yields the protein CASSLGHTDTQYF.

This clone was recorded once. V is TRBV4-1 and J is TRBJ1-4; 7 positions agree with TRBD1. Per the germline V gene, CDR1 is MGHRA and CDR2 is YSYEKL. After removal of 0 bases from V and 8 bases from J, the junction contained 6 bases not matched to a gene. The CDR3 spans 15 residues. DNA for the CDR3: TGCGCCAGCAGCCAAGAGGGGACAGATCGAGAAAAACTGTTTTTT. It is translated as CASSQEGTDREKLFF.

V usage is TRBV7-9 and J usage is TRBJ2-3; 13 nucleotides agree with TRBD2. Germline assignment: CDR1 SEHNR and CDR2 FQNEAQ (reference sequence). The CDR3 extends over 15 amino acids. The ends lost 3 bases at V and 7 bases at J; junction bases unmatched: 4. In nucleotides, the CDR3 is TGTGCCAGCAGCTTCGGACTAGCGGGGGAAAATACGCAGTATTTT. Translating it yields CASSFGLAGENTQYF.

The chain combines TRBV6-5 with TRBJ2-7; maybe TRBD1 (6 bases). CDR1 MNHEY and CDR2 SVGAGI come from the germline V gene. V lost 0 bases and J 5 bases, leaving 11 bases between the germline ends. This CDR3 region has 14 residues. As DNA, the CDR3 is TGTGCCAGCAGTTACTCGAGGGGGACGCACGAGCAGTACTTC. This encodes CASSYSRGTHEQYF.

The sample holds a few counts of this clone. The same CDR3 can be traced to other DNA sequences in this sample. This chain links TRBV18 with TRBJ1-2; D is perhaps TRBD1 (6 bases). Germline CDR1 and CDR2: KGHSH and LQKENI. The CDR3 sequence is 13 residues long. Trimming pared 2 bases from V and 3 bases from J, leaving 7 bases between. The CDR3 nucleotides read TGTGCCAGCTCACCATCAGGGGACTATGGCTACACCTTC. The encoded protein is CASSPSGDYGYTF.

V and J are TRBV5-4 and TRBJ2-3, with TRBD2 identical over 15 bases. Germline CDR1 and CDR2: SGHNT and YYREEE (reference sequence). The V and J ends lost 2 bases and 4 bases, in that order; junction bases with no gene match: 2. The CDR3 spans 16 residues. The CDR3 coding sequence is TGTGCCAGCAGCTTCGGACTAGCGGGGGGGGCAGATACGCAGTATTTT. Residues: CASSFGLAGGADTQYF.

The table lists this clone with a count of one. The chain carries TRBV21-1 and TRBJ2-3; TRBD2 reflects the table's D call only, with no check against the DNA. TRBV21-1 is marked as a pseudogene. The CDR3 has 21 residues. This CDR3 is CASSKDGEKTSGGASTDTQYF. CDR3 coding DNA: TGTGCCAGCAGCAAAGACGGGGAAAAGACTAGCGGGGGGGCTAGCACAGATACGCAGTATTTT.

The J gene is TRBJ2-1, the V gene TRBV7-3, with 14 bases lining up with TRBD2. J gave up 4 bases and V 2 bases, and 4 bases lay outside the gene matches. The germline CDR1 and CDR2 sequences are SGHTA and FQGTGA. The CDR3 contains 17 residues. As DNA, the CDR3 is TGTGCCAGCAGCTTAGGGACTAGCGGGGGTTGGTACAATGAGCAGTTCTTC. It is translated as CASSLGTSGGWYNEQFF.

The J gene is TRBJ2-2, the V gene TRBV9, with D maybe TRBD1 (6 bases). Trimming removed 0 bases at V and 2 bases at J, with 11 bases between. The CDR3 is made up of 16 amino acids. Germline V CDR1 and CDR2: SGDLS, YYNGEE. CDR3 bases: TGTGCCAGCAGCGTAGGGACAGCTGTAAACACCGGGGAGCTGTTTTTT. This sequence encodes CASSVGTAVNTGELFF.

The CDR3 spells CSVNRFSWKNTEAFF. The CDR3 DNA reads as TGCAGCGTTAACAGGTTCTCGTGGAAGAACACTGAAGCTTTCTTT. The chain has TRBV29-1 and TRBJ1-1, with D tentatively TRBD1 (5 bases). The CDR3 sequence is 15 residues long. Trimming left V 5 bases short and J 1 base short, with 17 bases between. Per germline, CDR1 SQVTM and CDR2 ANQGSEA.

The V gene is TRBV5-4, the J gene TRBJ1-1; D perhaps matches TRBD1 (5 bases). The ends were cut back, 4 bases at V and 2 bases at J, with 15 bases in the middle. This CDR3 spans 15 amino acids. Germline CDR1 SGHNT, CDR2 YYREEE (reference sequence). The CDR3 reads CASSREGTLNTEAFF. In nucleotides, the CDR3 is TGTGCCAGCAGCCGGGAGGGGACGCTTAACACTGAAGCTTTCTTT.

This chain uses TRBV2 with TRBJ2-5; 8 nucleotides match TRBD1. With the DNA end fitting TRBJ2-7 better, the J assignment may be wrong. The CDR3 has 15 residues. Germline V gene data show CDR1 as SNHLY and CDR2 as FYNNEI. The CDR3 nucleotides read TGTGCCAGCAGTCCCGGACAGGGCTTCTCCTACGAGCAGTACTTC. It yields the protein CASSPGQGFSYEQYF.

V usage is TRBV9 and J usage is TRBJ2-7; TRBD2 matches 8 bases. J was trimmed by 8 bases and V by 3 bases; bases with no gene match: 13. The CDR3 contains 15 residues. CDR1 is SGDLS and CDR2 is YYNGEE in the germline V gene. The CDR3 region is CASSERGITYAKQYF. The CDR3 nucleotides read TGTGCCAGCAGCGAGCGGGGGATAACCTACGCGAAGCAGTACTTC.

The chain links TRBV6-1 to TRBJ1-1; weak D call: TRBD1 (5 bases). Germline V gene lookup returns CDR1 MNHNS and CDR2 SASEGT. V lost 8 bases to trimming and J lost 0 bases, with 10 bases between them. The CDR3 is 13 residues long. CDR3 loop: CASRMTVNTEAFF. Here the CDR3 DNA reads TGTGCCAGCCGCATGACAGTGAACACTGAAGCTTTCTTT.

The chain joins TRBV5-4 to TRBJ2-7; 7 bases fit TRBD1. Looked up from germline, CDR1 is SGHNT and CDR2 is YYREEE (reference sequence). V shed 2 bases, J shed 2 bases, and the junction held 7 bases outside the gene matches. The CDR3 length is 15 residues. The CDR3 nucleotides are TGTGCCAGCAGCTTCCCGGGACAGCAAACCTACGAGCAGTACTTC. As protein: CASSFPGQQTYEQYF.

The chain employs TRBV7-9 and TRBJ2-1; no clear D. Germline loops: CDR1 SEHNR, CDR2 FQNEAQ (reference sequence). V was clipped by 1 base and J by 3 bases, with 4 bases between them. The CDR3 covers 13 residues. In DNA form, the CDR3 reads TGTGCCAGCAGCTTAGGGAGCTACAATGAGCAGTTCTTC. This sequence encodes CASSLGSYNEQFF. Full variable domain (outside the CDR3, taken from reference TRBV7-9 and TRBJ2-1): DTGVSQNPRHKITKRGQNVTFRCDPISEHNRLYWYRQTLGQGPEFLTYFQNEAQLEKSRLLSDRFSAERPKGSFSTLEIQRTEQGDSAMYLCASSLGSYNEQFFGPGTRLTVL.

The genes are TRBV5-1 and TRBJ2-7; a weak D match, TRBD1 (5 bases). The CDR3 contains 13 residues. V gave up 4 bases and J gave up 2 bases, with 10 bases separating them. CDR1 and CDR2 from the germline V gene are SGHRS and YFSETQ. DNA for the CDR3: TGCGCCAGCAGCGTGACAGCTCCCTACGAGCAGTACTTC. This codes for CASSVTAPYEQYF.

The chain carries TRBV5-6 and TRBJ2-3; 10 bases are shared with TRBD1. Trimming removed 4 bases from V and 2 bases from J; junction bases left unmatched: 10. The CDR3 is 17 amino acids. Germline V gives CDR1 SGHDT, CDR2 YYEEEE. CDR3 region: CASSPEGGTGVTDTQYF. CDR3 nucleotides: TGTGCCAGCAGCCCGGAGGGCGGGACAGGGGTCACAGATACGCAGTATTTT.

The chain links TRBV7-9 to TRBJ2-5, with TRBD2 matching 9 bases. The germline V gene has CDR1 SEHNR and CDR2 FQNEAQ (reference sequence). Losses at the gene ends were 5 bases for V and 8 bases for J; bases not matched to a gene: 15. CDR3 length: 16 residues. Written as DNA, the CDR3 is TGTGCCAGCAGCCTCGAGGGGCGACTAGCGGCGTTAACCCAGTACTTC. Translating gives CASSLEGRLAALTQYF.

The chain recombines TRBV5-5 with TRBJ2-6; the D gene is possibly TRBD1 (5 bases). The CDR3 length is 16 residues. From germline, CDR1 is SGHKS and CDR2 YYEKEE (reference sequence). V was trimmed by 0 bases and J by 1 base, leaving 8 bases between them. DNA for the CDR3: TGTGCCAGCAGCTTGGCCCCAGGGTCTGGGGCCAACGTCCTGACTTTC. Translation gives CASSLAPGSGANVLTF.

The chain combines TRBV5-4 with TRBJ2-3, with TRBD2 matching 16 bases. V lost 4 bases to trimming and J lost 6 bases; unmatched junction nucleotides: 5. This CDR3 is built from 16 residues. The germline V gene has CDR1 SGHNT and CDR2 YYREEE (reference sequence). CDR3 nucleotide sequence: TGTGCCAGCAGCCCCGGGACTAGCGGGGGGGCGGATACGCAGTATTTT. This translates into CASSPGTSGGADTQYF.

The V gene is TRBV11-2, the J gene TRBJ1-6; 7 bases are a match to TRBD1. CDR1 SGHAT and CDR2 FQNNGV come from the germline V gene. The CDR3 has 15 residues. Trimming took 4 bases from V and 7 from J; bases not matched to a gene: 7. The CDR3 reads CASSSPGTANSPLHF. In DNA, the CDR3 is TGTGCCAGCAGCTCCCCCGGGACAGCAAATTCACCCCTCCACTTT.